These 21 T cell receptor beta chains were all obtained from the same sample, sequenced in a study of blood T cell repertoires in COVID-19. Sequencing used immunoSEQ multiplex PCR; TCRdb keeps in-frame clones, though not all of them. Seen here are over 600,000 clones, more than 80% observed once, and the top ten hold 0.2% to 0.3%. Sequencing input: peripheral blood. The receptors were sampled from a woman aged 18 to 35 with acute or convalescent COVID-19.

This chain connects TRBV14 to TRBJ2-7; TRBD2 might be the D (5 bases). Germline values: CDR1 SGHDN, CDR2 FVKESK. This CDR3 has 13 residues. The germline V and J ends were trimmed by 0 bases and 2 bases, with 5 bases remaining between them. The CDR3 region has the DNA TGTGCCAGCAGCCAAGACGGGGCCTACGAGCAGTACTTC. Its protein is CASSQDGAYEQYF.

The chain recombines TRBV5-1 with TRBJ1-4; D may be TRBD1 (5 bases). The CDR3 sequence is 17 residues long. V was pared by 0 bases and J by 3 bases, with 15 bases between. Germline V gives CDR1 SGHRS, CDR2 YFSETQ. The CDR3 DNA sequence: TGCGCCAGCAGCTTGGGGGCCATGGGGGAGGCTAATGAAAAACTGTTTTTT. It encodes CASSLGAMGEANEKLFF. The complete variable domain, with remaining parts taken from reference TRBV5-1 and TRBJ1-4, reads KAGVTQTPRYLIKTRGQQVTLSCSPISGHRSVSWYQQTPGQGLQFLFEYFSETQRNKGNFPGRFSGRQFSNSRSEMNVSTLELGDSALYLCASSLGAMGEANEKLFFGSGTQLSVL.

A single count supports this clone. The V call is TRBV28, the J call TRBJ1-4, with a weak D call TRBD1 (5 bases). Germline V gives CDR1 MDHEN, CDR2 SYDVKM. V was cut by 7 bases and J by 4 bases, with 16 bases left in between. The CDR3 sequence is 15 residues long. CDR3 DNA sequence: TGTGCCAGCACTGGAGGGACGGATTTTAATGAAAAACTGTTTTTT. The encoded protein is CASTGGTDFNEKLFF.

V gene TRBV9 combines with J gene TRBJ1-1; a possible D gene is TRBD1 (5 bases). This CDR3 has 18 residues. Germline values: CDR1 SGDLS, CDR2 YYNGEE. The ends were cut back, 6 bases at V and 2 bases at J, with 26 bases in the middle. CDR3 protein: CASNNPIGGAWTNTEAFF. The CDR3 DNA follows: TGTGCCAGCAACAACCCGATCGGAGGGGCCTGGACAAACACTGAAGCTTTCTTT.

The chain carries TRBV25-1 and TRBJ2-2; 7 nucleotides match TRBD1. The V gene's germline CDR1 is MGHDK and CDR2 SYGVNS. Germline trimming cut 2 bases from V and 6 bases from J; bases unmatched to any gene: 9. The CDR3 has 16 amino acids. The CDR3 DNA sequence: TGTGCCAGCAGTGAACGCGACAGGGTGGGCGCCGGGGAGCTGTTTTTT. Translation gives CASSERDRVGAGELFF.

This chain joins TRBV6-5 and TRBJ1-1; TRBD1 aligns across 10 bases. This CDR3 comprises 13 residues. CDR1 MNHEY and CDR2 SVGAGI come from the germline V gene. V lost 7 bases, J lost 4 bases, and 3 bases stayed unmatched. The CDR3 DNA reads TGTGCCAGCACCCGGGACAGGGGCACTGAAGCTTTCTTT. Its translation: CASTRDRGTEAFF.

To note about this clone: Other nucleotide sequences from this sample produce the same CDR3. This CDR3 reads CASSLTDTQYF. The CDR3, as DNA: TGTGCCAGCAGCCTTACAGATACGCAGTATTTT. The rearrangement uses TRBV11-2 and TRBJ2-3; D not resolved. The CDR3 has 11 residues. Germline V CDR1 and CDR2: SGHAT, FQNNGV. Trimming shortened V by 5 bases and J by 3 bases, and 3 bases separated the two germline ends. Full variable domain (missing parts from reference TRBV11-2 and TRBJ2-3): EAGVAQSPRYKIIEKRQSVAFWCNPISGHATLYWYQQILGQGPKLLIQFQNNGVVDDSQLPKDRFSAERLKGVDSTLKIQPAKLEDSAVYLCASSLTDTQYFGPGTRLTVL.

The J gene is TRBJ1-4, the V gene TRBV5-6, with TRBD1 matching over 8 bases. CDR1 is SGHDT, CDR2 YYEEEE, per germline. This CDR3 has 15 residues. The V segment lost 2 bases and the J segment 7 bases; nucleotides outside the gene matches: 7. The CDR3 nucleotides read TGTGCCAGCAGCTTACGGACAGGGCGGGGTGAAAAACTGTTTTTT. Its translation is CASSLRTGRGEKLFF.

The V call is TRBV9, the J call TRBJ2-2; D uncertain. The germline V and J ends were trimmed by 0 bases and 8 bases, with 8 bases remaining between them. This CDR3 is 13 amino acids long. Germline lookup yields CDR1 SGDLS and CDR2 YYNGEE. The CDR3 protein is CASSVAQVGELFF. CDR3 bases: TGTGCCAGCAGCGTAGCTCAGGTTGGGGAGCTGTTTTTT. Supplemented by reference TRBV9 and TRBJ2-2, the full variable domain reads DSGVTQTPKHLITATGQRVTLRCSPRSGDLSVYWYQQSLDQGLQFLIQYYNGEERAKGNILERFSAQQFPDLHSELNLSSLELGDSALYFCASSVAQVGELFFGEGSRLTVL.

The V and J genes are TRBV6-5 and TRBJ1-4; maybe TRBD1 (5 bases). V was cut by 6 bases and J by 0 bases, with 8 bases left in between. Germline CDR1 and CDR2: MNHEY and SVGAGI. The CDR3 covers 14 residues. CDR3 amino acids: CASRQESTNEKLFF. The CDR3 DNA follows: TGTGCCAGCAGACAGGAGTCAACTAATGAAAAACTGTTTTTT.

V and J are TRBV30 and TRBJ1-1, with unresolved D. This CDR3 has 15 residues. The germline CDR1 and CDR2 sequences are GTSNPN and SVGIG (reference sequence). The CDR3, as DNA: TGTGCTAGTCGCCGATCAGACTCGGCTATTACTGAAGCTTTCTTT. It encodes CASRRSDSAITEAFF. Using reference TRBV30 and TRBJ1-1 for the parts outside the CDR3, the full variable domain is SQTIHQWPATLVQPVGSPLSLECTVEGTSNPNLYWYRQAAGRGLQLLFYSVGIGQISSEVPQNLSASRPQDRQFILSSKKLLLSDSGFYLCASRRSDSAITEAFFGQGTRLTVV.

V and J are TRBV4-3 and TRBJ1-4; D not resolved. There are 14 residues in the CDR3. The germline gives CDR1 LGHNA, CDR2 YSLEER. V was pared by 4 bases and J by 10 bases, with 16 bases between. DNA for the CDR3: TGCGCCAGCAGCCCTCGGGAGGTACGCGGAAAACTGTTTTTT. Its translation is CASSPREVRGKLFF.

CDR3 protein: CASSATGVNEQFF. The CDR3 bases are TGCGCCAGCAGCGCGACAGGGGTCAATGAGCAGTTCTTC. The V call is TRBV5-1, the J call TRBJ2-1; TRBD1 matches 8 bases. The CDR3 is 13 amino acids. V lost 4 bases, J lost 6 bases, and 3 bases stayed unmatched. Per the germline V gene, CDR1 is SGHRS and CDR2 is YFSETQ.

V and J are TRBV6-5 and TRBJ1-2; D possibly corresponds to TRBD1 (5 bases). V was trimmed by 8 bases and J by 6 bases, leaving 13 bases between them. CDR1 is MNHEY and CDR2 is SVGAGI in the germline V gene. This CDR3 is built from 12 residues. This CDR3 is CASVGREHGYTF. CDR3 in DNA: TGTGCCAGCGTCGGCAGGGAACATGGCTACACCTTC.

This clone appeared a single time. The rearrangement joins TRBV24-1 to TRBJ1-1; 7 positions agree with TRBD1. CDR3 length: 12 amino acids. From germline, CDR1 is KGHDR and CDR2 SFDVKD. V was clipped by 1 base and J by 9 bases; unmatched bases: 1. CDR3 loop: CATSDLGGKAFF. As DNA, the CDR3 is TGTGCCACCAGTGATTTAGGGGGCAAAGCTTTCTTT.

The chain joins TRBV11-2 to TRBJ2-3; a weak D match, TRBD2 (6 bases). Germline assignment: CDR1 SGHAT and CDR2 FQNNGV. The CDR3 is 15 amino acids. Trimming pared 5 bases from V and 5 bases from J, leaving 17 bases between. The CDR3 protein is CASSPRRLARDTQYF. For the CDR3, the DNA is TGTGCCAGCAGCCCTAGGAGGCTAGCGAGAGATACGCAGTATTTT. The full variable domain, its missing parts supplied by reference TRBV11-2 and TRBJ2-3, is EAGVAQSPRYKIIEKRQSVAFWCNPISGHATLYWYQQILGQGPKLLIQFQNNGVVDDSQLPKDRFSAERLKGVDSTLKIQPAKLEDSAVYLCASSPRRLARDTQYFGPGTRLTVL.

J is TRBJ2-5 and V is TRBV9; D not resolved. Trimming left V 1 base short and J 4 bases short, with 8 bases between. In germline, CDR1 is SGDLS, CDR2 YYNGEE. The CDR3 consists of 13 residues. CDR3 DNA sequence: TGTGCCAGCAGCGTATCCCCCTCAGAGACCCAGTACTTC. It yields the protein CASSVSPSETQYF.

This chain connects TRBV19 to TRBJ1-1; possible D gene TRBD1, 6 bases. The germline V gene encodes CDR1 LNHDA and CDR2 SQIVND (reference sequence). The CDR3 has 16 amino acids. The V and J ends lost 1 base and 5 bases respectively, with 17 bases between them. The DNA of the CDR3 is TGTGCCAGTAGTATAGCTTTTTCCAGGGGAGGGACTGAAGCTTTCTTT. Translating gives CASSIAFSRGGTEAFF.

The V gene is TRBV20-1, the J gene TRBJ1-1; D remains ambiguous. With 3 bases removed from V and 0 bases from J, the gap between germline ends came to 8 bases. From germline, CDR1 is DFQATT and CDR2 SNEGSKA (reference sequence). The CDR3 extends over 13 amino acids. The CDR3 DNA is TGCAGTGCTAGTAACAACATGAACACTGAAGCTTTCTTT. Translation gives CSASNNMNTEAFF.

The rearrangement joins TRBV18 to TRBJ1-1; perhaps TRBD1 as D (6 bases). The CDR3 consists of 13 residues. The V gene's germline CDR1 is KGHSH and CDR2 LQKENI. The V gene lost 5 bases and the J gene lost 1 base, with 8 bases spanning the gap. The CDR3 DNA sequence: TGTGCCAGCTCATCGGACAGGAACACTGAAGCTTTCTTT. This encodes CASSSDRNTEAFF. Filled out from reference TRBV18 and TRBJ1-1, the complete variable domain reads NAGVMQNPRHLVRRRGQEARLRCSPMKGHSHVYWYRQLPEEGLKFMVYLQKENIIDESGMPKERFSAEFPKEGPSILRIQQVVRGDSAAYFCASSSDRNTEAFFGQGTRLTVV.

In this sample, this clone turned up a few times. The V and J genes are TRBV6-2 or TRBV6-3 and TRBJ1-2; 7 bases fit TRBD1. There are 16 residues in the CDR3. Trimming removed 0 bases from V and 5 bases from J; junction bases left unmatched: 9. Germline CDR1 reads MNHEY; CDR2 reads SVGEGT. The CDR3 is CASSYSSRGSWYGYTF. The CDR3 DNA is TGTGCCAGCAGTTACTCCAGCAGGGGGAGTTGGTATGGCTACACCTTC.